These T cell receptor beta chains were read from a single sample in a study of T-cell reconstitution after alpha-beta-depleted transplantation in children. Via MiXCR, TCRdb re-called the PCR reads, giving one row per CDR3 protein. Of a few hundred thousand distinct CDR3 sequences in the sample, approximately 24% were seen once. The sequenced sample was PBMCs, mostly from graft donor cells, obtained 360 days after TCRalphabeta/CD19-depleted stem cell transplant. The receptors shown here come from a female patient between 2 and 15 years old who had a stem cell transplant for congenital amegakaryocytic thrombocytopenia, so the T cells may come from the graft donor. The CDR3 runs from the conserved cysteine through the conserved F or W. D genes are given only for firm matches. Clone size appears in some rows only: once, few, many, or a class for an expanded clone.

D gene,clone size,V gene,J gene,CDR3 DNA,CDR3 protein
.,many,TRBV3-1,TRBJ2-7,TGTGCCAGCAGCCAAGAAGTGGGTAACTCCTACGAGCAGTACTTC,CASSQEVGNSYEQYF
.,few,TRBV25-1,TRBJ2-1,TGTGCCAGCAGTGTTGACAGGCGGCAGTTCTTC,CASSVDRRQFF
.,few,TRBV5-6,TRBJ2-3,TGTGCCAGCAGCTTGTTTTCCAAAGATACGCAGTATTTT,CASSLFSKDTQYF
.,.,TRBV3-1,TRBJ1-4,TGTGCCAGCAGCCACCTGGGCAGGGAGGAAAAACTGTTTTTT,CASSHLGREEKLFF
TRBD2,once,TRBV28,TRBJ2-4,TGTGCCAGCAGTCCAGGGACTAAGGGGCATCCTTACATTCAGTACTTC,CASSPGTKGHPYIQYF
TRBD2,.,TRBV28,TRBJ2-1,TGTGCCAGCACCCCGGGACTATTTAATGGCGATGAGCAGTTCTTC,CASTPGLFNGDEQFF
.,.,TRBV12-3/TRBV12-4,TRBJ1-1,TGTGCCAGCAGTCCTTGGGCCAAGAACACTGAAGCTTTCTTT,CASSPWAKNTEAFF
.,few,TRBV12-3/TRBV12-4,TRBJ2-1,TGTGCCAGCAGTTTTGTACGGGGTCAGTCGGTCGGTGGTGAGCAGTTCTTC,CASSFVRGQSVGGEQFF
.,few,TRBV6-1,TRBJ1-2,TGTGCCACTCACAACGGGTTCAGGAGTAACTATGGCTACACCTTC,CATHNGFRSNYGYTF
.,.,TRBV3-1,TRBJ1-4,TGTGCCAGCAGCCAAGGGAGTCAGCCAAATGAAAAACTGTTTTTT,CASSQGSQPNEKLFF
.,few,TRBV3-1,TRBJ1-5,TGTGCCAGCAGCCAAGCTACAGCTCCAAATCAGCCCCAGCATTTT,CASSQATAPNQPQHF
.,.,TRBV28,TRBJ2-3,TGTGCCAGCAGTTTTTCTGTGTGGGAGGACCCAGATACGCAGTATTTT,CASSFSVWEDPDTQYF
.,.,TRBV20-1,TRBJ1-4,TGCAGTTCAGAACCGTGGGGGGCAACTAATGAAAAACTGTTTTTT,CSSEPWGATNEKLFF
.,.,TRBV5-1,TRBJ1-1,TGCGCCAGCTGCGAGGCAGGGCTGAACACTGAAGCTTTCTTT,CASCEAGLNTEAFF
TRBD1,few,TRBV5-1,TRBJ2-1,TGCGCCAGCAGCGTAAACAGGGGAAATGAGCAGTTCTTC,CASSVNRGNEQFF
.,.,TRBV23-1,TRBJ2-1,TGCGCCAGCAGCCAGACAGGTCAGCAGTTCTTC,CASSQTGQQFF
TRBD1,.,TRBV5-1,TRBJ2-7,TGCGCCAGCAGCTTTTATGACAGGGCGTTCGAGCAGTACTTC,CASSFYDRAFEQYF
TRBD1,large,TRBV10-3,TRBJ2-5,TGTGCCATCAGTGGAGGGGACAGGGAACAAGAGACCCAGTACTTC,CAISGGDREQETQYF
TRBD2,.,TRBV4-2,TRBJ2-7,TGTGCCAGCAGCCAAGAGGGCGGGACTACCTACGAGCAGTACTTC,CASSQEGGTTYEQYF
TRBD2,.,TRBV12-3/TRBV12-4,TRBJ2-7,TGTGCCAGCAGTCTTAGCGGGAGGAAAGGCGACGAGCAGTACTTC,CASSLSGRKGDEQYF
.,.,TRBV15,TRBJ1-2,TGTGCCACCAGCAGGACAGTTAACTATGGCTACACCTTC,CATSRTVNYGYTF
.,.,TRBV6-2/TRBV6-3,TRBJ1-2,TGTGCCAGCAGTTACCGGGCAGGTTCCATTGGCTACACCTTC,CASSYRAGSIGYTF
.,few,TRBV28,TRBJ2-1,TGTGCCAGCAGTTCCGCGCAAACGTCTTGGTACAATGAGCAGTTCTTC,CASSSAQTSWYNEQFF
.,few,TRBV12-3/TRBV12-4,TRBJ1-1,TGTGCCAGCAGTTTAGCGTGGGGGGCCACTGAAGCTTTCTTT,CASSLAWGATEAFF
.,.,TRBV28,TRBJ2-1,TGTGCCAGCAGTTTATTCACAACCATTAACTACAATGAGCAGTTCTTC,CASSLFTTINYNEQFF
.,.,TRBV6-1,TRBJ2-1,TGTGCCAGCAGGCCAGCTTCGTCTCTCACCTACAATGAGCAGTTCTTC,CASRPASSLTYNEQFF
TRBD2,few,TRBV25-1,TRBJ2-3,TGTGCCAGCAGTGGCGGGGGGGTAGATACGCAGTATTTT,CASSGGGVDTQYF
.,.,TRBV20-1,TRBJ1-2,TGCAGTGCTAGACCGCCGATCCGGGGCGATGGCTACACCTTC,CSARPPIRGDGYTF
TRBD1,few,TRBV6-2/TRBV6-3,TRBJ2-3,TGTGCCAGCAGACGGCCGGGACAGGGGCGAAGGGATACGCAGTATTTT,CASRRPGQGRRDTQYF
TRBD1,.,TRBV10-2,TRBJ1-1,TGCGCCAGCCGTCACAGGGGGAGCAACACTGAAGCTTTCTTT,CASRHRGSNTEAFF
.,.,TRBV5-1,TRBJ2-1,TGCGCCAGCAGAGAGGAGGGAATCTCCTACAATGAGCAGTTCTTC,CASREEGISYNEQFF
.,many,TRBV12-3/TRBV12-4,TRBJ2-5,TGTGCCAGCAGCTACCTGGGGAGGGGGTACCAAGAGACCCAGTACTTC,CASSYLGRGYQETQYF
.,many,TRBV6-5,TRBJ2-5,TGTGCCAGCAGTTTCTCATTGGGGGAGACCCAGTACTTC,CASSFSLGETQYF
.,few,TRBV20-1,TRBJ1-3,TGCAGTGCTAGAGCTACAGGGTTCAACACCATATATTTT,CSARATGFNTIYF
.,.,TRBV15,TRBJ2-1,TGTGCCACCAGCAGAGATCTCGTTCCGGGATACAATGAGCAGTTCTTC,CATSRDLVPGYNEQFF
TRBD1,.,TRBV19,TRBJ2-5,TGTGCCAGTACTTCAGGGGGTCGGGGGACCCAGTACTTC,CASTSGGRGTQYF
.,few,TRBV9,TRBJ2-5,TGTGCCAGCAGCGTAGGTAGGGAAGTCCACCAAGAGACCCAGTACTTC,CASSVGREVHQETQYF
.,.,TRBV6-1,TRBJ2-7,TGTGCCAGCAGTGAATGGGGGAGCTACGAGCAGTACTTC,CASSEWGSYEQYF
TRBD2,.,TRBV3-1,TRBJ2-1,TGTGCCAGCAGCCAAGATCTGGTAGCGGGAATCTACAATGAGCAGTTCTTC,CASSQDLVAGIYNEQFF
.,.,TRBV12-3/TRBV12-4,TRBJ2-1,TGTGCCAGCAGGCTTAGGGACCTCCGTCGCCTCCTTAACAATGAGCAGTTCTTC,CASRLRDLRRLLNNEQFF
.,.,TRBV27,TRBJ2-7,TGTGCCAGCACCTTTAAGGGGGAGCAGTACTTC,CASTFKGEQYF
.,.,TRBV25-1,TRBJ1-2,TGTGCCAGCAAAGGAGCTGGCTACACCTTC,CASKGAGYTF
TRBD1,.,TRBV29-1,TRBJ2-7,TGCAGCGTTGAAGATGTGGGACAGGACTCCTACGAGCAGTACTTC,CSVEDVGQDSYEQYF
.,many,TRBV5-1,TRBJ2-3,TGCGCCAGCAGCTTGGCGGGGGTTGGAGATACGCAGTATTTT,CASSLAGVGDTQYF
TRBD2,.,TRBV4-1,TRBJ2-7,TGCGCCAGCAGCGAAACTAGCGGGAACTCCTACGAGCAGTACTTC,CASSETSGNSYEQYF
TRBD2,.,TRBV6-5,TRBJ2-4,TGTGCCAGCAGTTACCCACTAGCGGGGGCCTCCCTGGCCAAAAACATTCAGTACTTC,CASSYPLAGASLAKNIQYF
.,few,TRBV20-1,TRBJ1-1,TGCAGTGCTTTCTTCCTGAACACTGAAGCTTTCTTT,CSAFFLNTEAFF
.,.,TRBV29-1,TRBJ1-5,TGCAGCGTTGAAGTCCAGAGCAATCAGCCCCAGCATTTT,CSVEVQSNQPQHF